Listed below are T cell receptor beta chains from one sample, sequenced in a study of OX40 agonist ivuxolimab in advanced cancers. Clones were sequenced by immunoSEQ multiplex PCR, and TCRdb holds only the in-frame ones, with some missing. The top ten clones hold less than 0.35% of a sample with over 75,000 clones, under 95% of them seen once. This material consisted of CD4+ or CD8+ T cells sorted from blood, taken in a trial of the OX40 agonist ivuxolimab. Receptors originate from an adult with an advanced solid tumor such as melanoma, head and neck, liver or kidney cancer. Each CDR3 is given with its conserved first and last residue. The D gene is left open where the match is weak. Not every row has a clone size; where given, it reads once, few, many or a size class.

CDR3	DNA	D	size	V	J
CASSKVRQGVWSGLPSFITDTQYF	TGTGCCAGCAGCAAAGTCCGACAGGGGGTTTGGAGTGGTCTACCTTCCTTCATCACAGATACGCAGTATTTT	.	.	TRBV21-1	TRBJ2-3
CASSFGQGGPNEQFF	TGTGCCAGCAGCTTTGGGCAGGGGGGTCCCAATGAGCAGTTCTTC	.	.	TRBV5-4	TRBJ2-1
CASSQEGPSNQPQHF	TGTGCCAGCTCACAGGAGGGACCCAGCAATCAGCCCCAGCATTTT	.	.	TRBV18	TRBJ1-5
CASNLGFRETQYF	TGTGCCAGCAACCTAGGGTTCCGAGAGACCCAGTACTTC	.	.	TRBV6-6	TRBJ2-5
CASSPADGGQPQHF	TGTGCCAGCAGCCCCGCGGACGGGGGTCAGCCCCAGCATTTT	.	.	TRBV28	TRBJ1-5
CASSGLGVGNTIYF	TGTGCCAGCAGTGGTCTCGGTGTCGGAAACACCATATATTTT	.	.	TRBV25-1	TRBJ1-3
CASSLRTSGVNEQFF	TGTGCCAGCAGCTTAAGGACTAGCGGAGTCAATGAGCAGTTCTTC	TRBD2	once	TRBV7-2	TRBJ2-1
CASSPTVVMSETQYF	TGTGCCAGTAGTCCGACAGTCGTAATGTCAGAGACCCAGTACTTC	.	.	TRBV19	TRBJ2-5
CASRGLNYGYTF	TGTGCCAGCCGTGGGTTAAACTATGGCTACACCTTC	.	.	TRBV14	TRBJ1-2
CASVGLVNSPLHF	TGTGCCAGCGTGGGGTTGGTTAATTCACCCCTCCACTTT	.	.	TRBV2	TRBJ1-6
CASSLGRPSGSDTQYF	TGCGCCAGCAGCTTGGGGCGACCCAGTGGGTCAGATACGCAGTATTTT	.	.	TRBV5-1	TRBJ2-3
CAISEMGLAGGTNEQFF	TGTGCCATCAGTGAGATGGGACTAGCGGGCGGGACCAATGAGCAGTTCTTC	TRBD2	once	TRBV10-3	TRBJ2-1
CASSPYNEQFF	TGTGCCAGCAGCCCCTACAATGAGCAGTTCTTC	.	.	TRBV28	TRBJ2-1
CASGRGGKLGDTQYF	TGTGCTAGTGGCCGAGGAGGGAAATTGGGGGATACGCAGTATTTT	.	.	TRBV12-5	TRBJ2-3
CSVEDRGNPRGTQYF	TGCAGCGTTGAAGATCGGGGCAACCCGCGAGGGACCCAGTACTTC	.	.	TRBV29-1	TRBJ2-5
CASSFLVRGGYTF	TGTGCCAGCAGTTTTCTGGTCAGGGGGGGCTACACCTTC	TRBD1	.	TRBV28	TRBJ1-2
CASSHKAGTRRDEQYF	TGTGCCAGCAGTCACAAGGCTGGGACTAGGCGCGACGAGCAGTACTTC	TRBD2	.	TRBV5-4	TRBJ2-7
CASRSNTGRDSPLHF	TGTGCCAGCAGATCAAACACGGGGCGGGATTCACCCCTCCACTTT	.	.	TRBV7-6	TRBJ1-6
CAWGRGDEQFF	TGTGCGTGGGGTAGGGGCGATGAGCAGTTCTTC	.	.	TRBV28	TRBJ2-1
CASSYREVPTGELFF	TGTGCCAGCAGTTACAGGGAGGTCCCCACCGGGGAGCTGTTTTTT	.	.	TRBV6-5	TRBJ2-2
CASSRPGQANTEAFF	TGTGCCAGCAGTCGACCGGGACAGGCGAACACTGAAGCTTTCTTT	TRBD1	.	TRBV6-5	TRBJ1-1
CSVMASYNEQFF	TGCAGCGTTATGGCTTCCTACAATGAGCAGTTCTTC	.	.	TRBV29-1	TRBJ2-1
CASSSGQGTRTDTQYF	TGCGCCAGCAGCTCGGGACAGGGCACCCGCACAGATACGCAGTATTTT	TRBD1	.	TRBV5-1	TRBJ2-3
CASSFGQNTNEKLFF	TGTGCCAGCAGCTTTGGACAGAATACTAATGAAAAACTGTTTTTT	.	once	TRBV9	TRBJ1-4
CASSPQAGVADTQYF	TGTGCCAGCTCACCACAAGCGGGAGTAGCAGATACGCAGTATTTT	TRBD2	.	TRBV18	TRBJ2-3
CASSLRIVTGELFF	TGTGCCAGCAGCTTAAGAATCGTCACCGGGGAGCTGTTTTTT	.	.	TRBV7-9	TRBJ2-2
CASSSGGSYNEQFF	TGTGCCAGCAGCTCCGGGGGCTCCTACAATGAGCAGTTCTTC	.	once	TRBV11-1	TRBJ2-1
CASSFTGNSYNEQFF	TGTGCCAGCAGTTTTACGGGAAACTCCTACAATGAGCAGTTCTTC	.	.	TRBV28	TRBJ2-1
CASRRDREYNEQFF	TGTGCCAGCAGAAGGGACAGAGAATACAATGAGCAGTTCTTC	TRBD1	.	TRBV2	TRBJ2-1
CASSIAGGPTGELFF	TGTGCCAGTAGTATAGCGGGAGGGCCCACCGGGGAGCTGTTTTTT	TRBD2	.	TRBV19	TRBJ2-2
CSVERQPGNTIYF	TGCAGCGTTGAGCGGCAGCCTGGAAACACCATATATTTT	.	.	TRBV29-1	TRBJ1-3
CASSLDRRSTDTQYF	TGTGCCAGCAGCTTAGATCGAAGAAGCACAGATACGCAGTATTTT	.	.	TRBV7-2	TRBJ2-3
CASSLIAAPYEQYF	TGTGCCAGCAGCTTAATAGCGGCCCCCTACGAGCAGTACTTC	.	.	TRBV7-9	TRBJ2-7
CASTKEDRRDTDTQYF	TGTGCCAGCACCAAAGAGGACAGGCGGGACACAGATACGCAGTATTTT	.	once	TRBV6-4	TRBJ2-3
CASSPSSRRSYEQYF	TGTGCCAGCAGCCCCTCCAGCCGGCGGTCCTACGAGCAGTACTTC	.	.	TRBV11-1	TRBJ2-7
CASSWVGRETNTGELFF	TGTGCCAGCAGCTGGGTAGGGAGAGAAACGAACACCGGGGAGCTGTTTTTT	.	.	TRBV21-1	TRBJ2-2
CASSYFRDPIDTQYF	TGTGCCAGCAGTTACTTCCGGGACCCCATAGATACGCAGTATTTT	.	once	TRBV6-5	TRBJ2-3
CASSLVPTRKETQYF	TGTGCCAGCAGCTTAGTCCCAACTAGAAAGGAGACCCAGTACTTC	.	.	TRBV7-9	TRBJ2-5
CASSRGASNEKLFF	TGCGCCAGCAGCCGCGGGGCATCTAATGAAAAACTGTTTTTT	.	once	TRBV5-1	TRBJ1-4
CASSSERLAVHEQYF	TGTGCCAGCAGCTCCGAGAGACTAGCGGTCCACGAGCAGTACTTC	TRBD2	.	TRBV7-8	TRBJ2-7
CASSVSGGNQPQHF	TGTGCCAGCAGCGTTTCAGGGGGGAATCAGCCCCAGCATTTT	TRBD1	.	TRBV9	TRBJ1-5
CASSMTSGSLRRQYF	TGTGCCAGCAGCATGACTAGCGGGAGTCTACGAAGGCAGTACTTC	TRBD2	.	TRBV7-2	TRBJ2-7
CASSQAGGQPGNTIYF	TGCGCCAGCAGCCAGGCTGGAGGGCAGCCTGGAAACACCATATATTTT	.	.	TRBV4-1	TRBJ1-3
CASSIGLAGNTDTQYF	TGTGCCAGTAGTATAGGGCTAGCGGGGAACACAGATACGCAGTATTTT	TRBD2	.	TRBV19	TRBJ2-3